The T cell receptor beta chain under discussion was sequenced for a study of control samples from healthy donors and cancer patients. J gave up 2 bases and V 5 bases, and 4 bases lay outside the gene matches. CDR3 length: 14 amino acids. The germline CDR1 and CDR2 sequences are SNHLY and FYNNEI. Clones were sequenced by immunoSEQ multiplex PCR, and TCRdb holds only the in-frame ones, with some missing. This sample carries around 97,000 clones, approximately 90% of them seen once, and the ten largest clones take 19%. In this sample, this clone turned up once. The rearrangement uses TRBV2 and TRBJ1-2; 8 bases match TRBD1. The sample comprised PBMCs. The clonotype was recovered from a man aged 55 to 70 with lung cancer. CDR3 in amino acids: CASSRTGQNYGYTF. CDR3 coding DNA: TGTGCCAGCAGTCGGACAGGGCAGAACTATGGCTACACCTTC. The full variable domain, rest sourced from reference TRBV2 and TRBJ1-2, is EPEVTQTPSHQVTQMGQEVILRCVPISNHLYFYWYRQILGQKVEFLVSFYNNEISEKSEIFDDQFSVERPDGSNFTLKIRSTKLEDSAMYFCASSRTGQNYGYTFGSGTRLTVV.